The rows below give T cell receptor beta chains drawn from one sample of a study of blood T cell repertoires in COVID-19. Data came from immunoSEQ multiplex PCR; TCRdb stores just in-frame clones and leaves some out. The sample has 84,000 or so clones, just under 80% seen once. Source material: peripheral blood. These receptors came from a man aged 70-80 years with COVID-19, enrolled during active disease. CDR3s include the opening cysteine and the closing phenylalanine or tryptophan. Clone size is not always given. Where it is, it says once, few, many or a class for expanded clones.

CDR3aa: CASSFIRGSEQYF; len: 13; abundance: medium-sized; v_gene: TRBV5-6
CDR3aa: CASSLRLGLAGDQETQYF; len: 18; abundance: .; v_gene: TRBV7-9
CDR3aa: CASSSHRDMSYEQHF; len: 15; abundance: .; v_gene: TRBV28
CDR3aa: CASSLTGTGTLYEQFF; len: 16; abundance: .; v_gene: TRBV5-4
CDR3aa: CASSLQGYGEPFF; len: 13; abundance: .; v_gene: TRBV7-9
CDR3aa: CASSFYGEGQYF; len: 12; abundance: .; v_gene: TRBV7-2
CDR3aa: CASSFGGSYEQFF; len: 13; abundance: few; v_gene: TRBV5-4
CDR3aa: CASRTGGRGYNEQFF; len: 15; abundance: .; v_gene: TRBV7-2
CDR3aa: CASTNRGDGYTF; len: 12; abundance: .; v_gene: TRBV7-9
CDR3aa: CATSKSRDRITRPPNTSYEQYF; len: 22; abundance: .; v_gene: TRBV24-1
CDR3aa: CASSSRLGEETQYF; len: 14; abundance: .; v_gene: TRBV11-2
CDR3aa: CASSRDSPPSGEQFF; len: 15; abundance: .; v_gene: TRBV18
CDR3aa: CASNVAGGLSSTDTQYF; len: 17; abundance: medium-sized; v_gene: TRBV9
CDR3aa: CASSSDSNNTYEQYF; len: 15; abundance: once; v_gene: TRBV13
CDR3aa: CASSYFSGSGNTIYF; len: 15; abundance: few; v_gene: TRBV6-5
CDR3aa: CAWSKTVNTEAFF; len: 13; abundance: .; v_gene: TRBV30
CDR3aa: CASSLLRGPDEQFF; len: 14; abundance: many; v_gene: TRBV6-2/TRBV6-3
CDR3aa: CASSTTGNTIYF; len: 12; abundance: .; v_gene: TRBV25-1
CDR3aa: CASTTGQINTEAFF; len: 14; abundance: .; v_gene: TRBV11-2
CDR3aa: CASSYSGQKYEQYF; len: 14; abundance: once; v_gene: TRBV6-2/TRBV6-3
CDR3aa: CASSFNGRGNEQFF; len: 14; abundance: .; v_gene: TRBV7-2
CDR3aa: CASSQDKPGERHGYTF; len: 16; abundance: .; v_gene: TRBV4-3
CDR3aa: CASSRTLNTEAFF; len: 13; abundance: .; v_gene: TRBV11-3
CDR3aa: CASSPDRVAGYTF; len: 13; abundance: .; v_gene: TRBV5-4
CDR3aa: CATQTSGSSYNEQFF; len: 15; abundance: .; v_gene: TRBV19
CDR3aa: CASSKLDSNTEAFF; len: 14; abundance: .; v_gene: TRBV6-5
CDR3aa: CASSTGLAGGRSDTQYF; len: 17; abundance: .; v_gene: TRBV11-3
CDR3aa: CASSLRQGNNSPLHF; len: 15; abundance: .; v_gene: TRBV5-1
CDR3aa: CASSSDRAYGYTF; len: 13; abundance: .; v_gene: TRBV11-2
CDR3aa: CASSEFRGSTDTQYF; len: 15; abundance: .; v_gene: TRBV10-1
CDR3aa: CASSQAGLAAEKQFF; len: 15; abundance: .; v_gene: TRBV3-1/TRBV3-2
CDR3aa: CASSLTGESEAFF; len: 13; abundance: few; v_gene: TRBV6-5
CDR3aa: CASSLAGTIADTQYF; len: 15; abundance: .; v_gene: TRBV5-4
CDR3aa: CASSLRRGRRGDYEQYF; len: 17; abundance: .; v_gene: TRBV7-2
CDR3aa: CASSRGQGQGGNEQFF; len: 16; abundance: .; v_gene: TRBV7-6
CDR3aa: CASSLLGGGNTEAFF; len: 15; abundance: .; v_gene: TRBV5-1
CDR3aa: CASSLPPGQTNEQFF; len: 15; abundance: .; v_gene: TRBV6-6
CDR3aa: CATGGGTVLEQYF; len: 13; abundance: .; v_gene: TRBV28
CDR3aa: CASSPLEGRGPNYGYTF; len: 17; abundance: .; v_gene: TRBV18
CDR3aa: CSVVRETRGTEAFF; len: 14; abundance: .; v_gene: TRBV29-1
CDR3aa: CASTRTENTEAFF; len: 13; abundance: few; v_gene: TRBV2
CDR3aa: CASSEFGLENTEAFF; len: 15; abundance: .; v_gene: TRBV2
CDR3aa: CASSPGTGKQPQHF; len: 14; abundance: .; v_gene: TRBV28
CDR3aa: CAGNSGRAGVYEQYF; len: 15; abundance: .; v_gene: TRBV6-5
CDR3aa: CASGLGQGYEQYF; len: 13; abundance: .; v_gene: TRBV12-5
CDR3aa: CASSLRVADSPLHF; len: 14; abundance: .; v_gene: TRBV7-2
CDR3aa: CASSLGGTSGSYEQYF; len: 16; abundance: .; v_gene: TRBV7-2
CDR3aa: CATGQGEETQYF; len: 12; abundance: .; v_gene: TRBV18
CDR3aa: CASSHIRQVAGELFF; len: 15; abundance: .; v_gene: TRBV14
CDR3aa: CASRIDLDTQYF; len: 12; abundance: .; v_gene: TRBV7-9
CDR3aa: CAWIKRDGDGANVLTF; len: 16; abundance: .; v_gene: TRBV30
CDR3aa: CASSPGTGWQPQHF; len: 14; abundance: .; v_gene: TRBV7-2
CDR3aa: CASSADRGNTIYF; len: 13; abundance: .; v_gene: TRBV11-2
CDR3aa: CSVEDRVGITEAFF; len: 14; abundance: .; v_gene: TRBV29-1
CDR3aa: CASLPQGNSGNTIYF; len: 15; abundance: .; v_gene: TRBV7-2
CDR3aa: CASSLTSGSTDTQYF; len: 15; abundance: .; v_gene: TRBV5-1
CDR3aa: CASSQEADNYGYTF; len: 14; abundance: .; v_gene: TRBV4-1
CDR3aa: CASSTGQGEPYEQYF; len: 15; abundance: .; v_gene: TRBV5-4
CDR3aa: CASSLTGGRQETQYF; len: 15; abundance: .; v_gene: TRBV7-3